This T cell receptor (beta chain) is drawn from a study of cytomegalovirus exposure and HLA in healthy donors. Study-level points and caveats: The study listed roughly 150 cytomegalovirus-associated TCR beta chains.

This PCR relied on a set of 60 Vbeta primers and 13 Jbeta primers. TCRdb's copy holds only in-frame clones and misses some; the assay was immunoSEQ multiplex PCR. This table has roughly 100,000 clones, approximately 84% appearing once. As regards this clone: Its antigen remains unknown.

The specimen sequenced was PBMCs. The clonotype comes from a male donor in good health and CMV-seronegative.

The CDR3 spells CASHTGISGQGSQPQHF. In nucleotides, the CDR3 is TGTGCCAGCCATACCGGCATCTCGGGACAGGGCTCCCAGCCCCAGCATTTT. The chain couples TRBV28 to TRBJ1-5; 9 nucleotides align to TRBD1. The CDR3 has 17 residues. The V segment lost 8 bases and the J segment 7 bases; nucleotides outside the gene matches: 18. Germline V gives CDR1 MDHEN, CDR2 SYDVKM.